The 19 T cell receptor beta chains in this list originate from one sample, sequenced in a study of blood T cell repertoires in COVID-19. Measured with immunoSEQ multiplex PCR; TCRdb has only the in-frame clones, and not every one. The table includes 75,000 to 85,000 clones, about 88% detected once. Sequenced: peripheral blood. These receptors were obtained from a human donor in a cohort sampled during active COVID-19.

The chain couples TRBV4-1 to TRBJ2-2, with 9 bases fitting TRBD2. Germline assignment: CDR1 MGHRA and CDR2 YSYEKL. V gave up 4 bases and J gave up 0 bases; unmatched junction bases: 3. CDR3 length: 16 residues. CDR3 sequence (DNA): TGCGCCAGCAGCCTGAGGACTAGCGCGAACACCGGGGAGCTGTTTTTT. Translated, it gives CASSLRTSANTGELFF.

The CDR3 DNA is TGTGCCAGCAGGGCAGGCTACGAGCAGTACTTC. This sequence encodes CASRAGYEQYF. This chain links TRBV28 with TRBJ2-7; D gene ambiguous. Germline values: CDR1 MDHEN, CDR2 SYDVKM. The V end lost 6 bases, the J end lost 3 bases, and 6 bases lay between the germline ends. This CDR3 region has 11 residues.

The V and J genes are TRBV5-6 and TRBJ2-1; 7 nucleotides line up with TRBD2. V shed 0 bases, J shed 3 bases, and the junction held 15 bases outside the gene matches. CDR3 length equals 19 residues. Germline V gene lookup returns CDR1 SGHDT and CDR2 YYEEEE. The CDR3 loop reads CASSLVELGGGHLYNEQFF. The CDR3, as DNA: TGTGCCAGCAGCTTGGTCGAGTTGGGGGGAGGGCACCTCTACAATGAGCAGTTCTTC.

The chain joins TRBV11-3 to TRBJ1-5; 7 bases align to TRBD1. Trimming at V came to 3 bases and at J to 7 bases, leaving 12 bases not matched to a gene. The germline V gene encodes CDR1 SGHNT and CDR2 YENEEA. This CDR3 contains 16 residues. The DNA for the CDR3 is TGTGCCAGCAGCTTTGACCCAGGGGGGTGCCACCAGCCCCAGCATTTT. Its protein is CASSFDPGGCHQPQHF.

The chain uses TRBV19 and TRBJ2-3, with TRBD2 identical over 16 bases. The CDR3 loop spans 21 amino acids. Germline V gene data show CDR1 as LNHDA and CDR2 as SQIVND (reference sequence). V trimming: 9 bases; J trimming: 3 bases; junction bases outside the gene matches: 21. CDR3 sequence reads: CAREGPGKGLAGGSGTDTQYF. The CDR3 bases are TGTGCCAGGGAAGGGCCTGGGAAGGGACTAGCGGGAGGGTCTGGGACAGATACGCAGTATTTT.

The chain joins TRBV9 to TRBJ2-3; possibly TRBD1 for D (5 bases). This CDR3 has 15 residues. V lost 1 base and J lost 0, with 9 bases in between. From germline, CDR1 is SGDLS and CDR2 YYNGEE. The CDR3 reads CASSVMQGSTDTQYF. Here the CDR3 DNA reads TGTGCCAGCAGCGTAATGCAGGGAAGCACAGATACGCAGTATTTT.

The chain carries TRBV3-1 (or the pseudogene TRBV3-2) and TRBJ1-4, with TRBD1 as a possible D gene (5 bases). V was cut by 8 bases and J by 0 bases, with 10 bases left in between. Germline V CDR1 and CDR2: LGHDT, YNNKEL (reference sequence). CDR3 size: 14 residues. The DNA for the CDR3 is TGTGCCAGCGTAGACAGCACAACTAATGAAAAACTGTTTTTT. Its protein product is CASVDSTTNEKLFF.

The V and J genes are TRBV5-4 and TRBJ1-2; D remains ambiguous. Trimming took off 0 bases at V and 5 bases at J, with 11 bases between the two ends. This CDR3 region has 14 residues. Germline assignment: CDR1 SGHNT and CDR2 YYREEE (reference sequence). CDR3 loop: CASSLGRGAYGYTF. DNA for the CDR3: TGTGCCAGCAGCTTGGGACGCGGTGCTTATGGCTACACCTTC. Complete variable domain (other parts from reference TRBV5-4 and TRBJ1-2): ETGVTQSPTHLIKTRGQQVTLRCSSQSGHNTVSWYQQALGQGPQFIFQYYREEENGRGNFPPRFSGLQFPNYSSELNVNALELDDSALYLCASSLGRGAYGYTFGSGTRLTVV.

CDR3 sequence reads: CAWSVRGFEAFF. In DNA form, the CDR3 reads TGTGCCTGGAGTGTACGAGGGTTTGAAGCTTTCTTT. The genes are TRBV30 and TRBJ1-1; D is ambiguous. The germline V gene encodes CDR1 GTSNPN and CDR2 SVGIG (reference sequence). The CDR3 extends over 12 amino acids. Trimming took 0 bases from V and 7 from J, leaving 9 bases between them.

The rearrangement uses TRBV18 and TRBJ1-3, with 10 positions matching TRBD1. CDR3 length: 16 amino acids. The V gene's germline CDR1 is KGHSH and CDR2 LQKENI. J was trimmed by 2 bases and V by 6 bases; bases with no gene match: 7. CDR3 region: CASSHLTGGTGNTIYF. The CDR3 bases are TGTGCCAGCTCCCATTTGACAGGGGGCACTGGAAACACCATATATTTT.

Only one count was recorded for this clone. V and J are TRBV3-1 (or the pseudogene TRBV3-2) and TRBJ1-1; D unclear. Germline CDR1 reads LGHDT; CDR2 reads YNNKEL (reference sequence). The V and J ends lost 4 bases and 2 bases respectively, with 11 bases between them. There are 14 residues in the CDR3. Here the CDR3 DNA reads TGTGCCAGCAGCCTAGATATCTTAAACACTGAAGCTTTCTTT. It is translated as CASSLDILNTEAFF.

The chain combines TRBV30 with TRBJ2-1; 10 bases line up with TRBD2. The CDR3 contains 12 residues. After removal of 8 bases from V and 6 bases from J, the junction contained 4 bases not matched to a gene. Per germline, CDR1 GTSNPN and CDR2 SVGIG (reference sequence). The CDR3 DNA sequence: TGTGCCCTGAGCGGGGGGGCCAATGAGCAGTTCTTC. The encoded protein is CALSGGANEQFF.

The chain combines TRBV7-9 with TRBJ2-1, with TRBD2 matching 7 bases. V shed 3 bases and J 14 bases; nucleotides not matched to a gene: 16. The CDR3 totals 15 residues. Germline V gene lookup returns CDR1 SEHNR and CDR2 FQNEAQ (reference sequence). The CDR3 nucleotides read TGTGCCAGCAGCTTTGGTAACAGCGGGACTGTGGGAAAGTTCTTC. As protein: CASSFGNSGTVGKFF.

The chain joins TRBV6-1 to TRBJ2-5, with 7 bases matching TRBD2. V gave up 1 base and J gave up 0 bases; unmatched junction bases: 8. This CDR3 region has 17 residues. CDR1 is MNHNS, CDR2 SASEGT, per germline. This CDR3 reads CASSEGDSGLYQETQYF. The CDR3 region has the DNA TGTGCCAGCAGTGAAGGGGATAGCGGGCTGTACCAAGAGACCCAGTACTTC.

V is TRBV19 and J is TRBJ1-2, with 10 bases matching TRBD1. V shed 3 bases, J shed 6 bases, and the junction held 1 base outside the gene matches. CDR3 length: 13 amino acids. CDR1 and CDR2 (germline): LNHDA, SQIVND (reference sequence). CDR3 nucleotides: TGTGCCAGTAGTATTGGACAGGGGGATGGCTACACCTTC. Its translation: CASSIGQGDGYTF.

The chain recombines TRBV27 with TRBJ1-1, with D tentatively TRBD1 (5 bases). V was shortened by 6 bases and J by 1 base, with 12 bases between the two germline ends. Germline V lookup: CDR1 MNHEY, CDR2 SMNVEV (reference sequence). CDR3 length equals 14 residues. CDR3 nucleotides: TGTGCCAGCAGCAGGGACTTTAAGAACACTGAAGCTTTCTTT. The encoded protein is CASSRDFKNTEAFF.

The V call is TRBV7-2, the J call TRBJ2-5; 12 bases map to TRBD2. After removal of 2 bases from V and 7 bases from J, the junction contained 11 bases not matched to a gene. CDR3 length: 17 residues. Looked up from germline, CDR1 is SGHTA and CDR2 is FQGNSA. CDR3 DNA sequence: TGTGCCAGCAGCTTACAATCACTAGCGGGAGGAGGAGGGACCCAGTACTTC. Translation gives CASSLQSLAGGGGTQYF. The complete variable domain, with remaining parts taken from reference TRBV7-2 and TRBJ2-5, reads GAGVSQSPSNKVTEKGKDVELRCDPISGHTALYWYRQSLGQGLEFLIYFQGNSAPDKSGLPSDRFSAERTGGSVSTLTIQRTQQEDSAVYLCASSLQSLAGGGGTQYFGPGTRLLVL.

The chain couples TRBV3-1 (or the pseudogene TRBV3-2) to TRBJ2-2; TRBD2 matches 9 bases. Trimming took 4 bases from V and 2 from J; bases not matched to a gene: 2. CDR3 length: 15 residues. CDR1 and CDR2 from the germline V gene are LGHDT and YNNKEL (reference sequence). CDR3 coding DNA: TGTGCCAGCAGCCTAGCGGGGGCCAACACCGGGGAGCTGTTTTTT. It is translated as CASSLAGANTGELFF.

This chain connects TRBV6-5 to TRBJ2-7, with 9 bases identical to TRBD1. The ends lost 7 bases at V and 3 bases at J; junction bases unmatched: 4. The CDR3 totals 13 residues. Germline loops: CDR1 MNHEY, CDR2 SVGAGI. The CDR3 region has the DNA TGTGCCAGCATCAAGGACAGGGGCTACGAGCAGTACTTC. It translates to CASIKDRGYEQYF.